This TCR beta chain appears in the sequencing data of a study of blood T cell repertoires in COVID-19. Germline CDR1 SGHNT, CDR2 YYREEE (reference sequence). The V gene end was trimmed by 0 bases and the J gene end by 6 bases; junction bases not matched to a gene: 7. This CDR3 contains 16 residues. Sequencing was performed with immunoSEQ multiplex PCR; in TCRdb, only in-frame clones are kept and a portion is missing. The data show 130,000 to 150,000 clones, about 79% seen once. The sequence was obtained from a man aged 45-65 years who had recovered from COVID-19. The sequenced sample consisted of PBMCs or T cells enriched from blood (not recorded which). V is TRBV5-4 and J is TRBJ2-1, with 9 nucleotides matching TRBD2. The CDR3 here is CASSLERGGALNEQFF. In DNA form, the CDR3 reads TGTGCCAGCAGCTTGGAACGCGGGGGGGCACTCAATGAGCAGTTCTTC.